The 19 T cell receptor beta chains presented below share a single source sample, sequenced in a study of T cell repertoires in cytomegalovirus infection. TCRdb reprocessed the reads via MiXCR and lists one record per CDR3 protein. The sample lists hundreds of thousands of distinct CDR3 sequences, 10% to 12% seen once, with 10% in the top ten. Specimen: PBMCs. Receptors were obtained from a human donor in good health (CMV status not recorded). Some clones in this sample may be carry-over from other donors' samples.

The chain uses TRBV7-9 and TRBJ1-5, with TRBD1 matching 9 bases. Germline CDR1 reads SEHNR; CDR2 reads FQNEAQ (reference sequence). The V segment lost 5 bases and the J segment 5 bases; nucleotides outside the gene matches: 7. This CDR3 is built from 15 residues. The CDR3: CASSLGTGRDQPQHF. Here the CDR3 DNA reads TGTGCCAGCAGCCTAGGGACAGGGAGAGATCAGCCCCAGCATTTT. The full variable domain, completed using reference TRBV7-9 and TRBJ1-5, is DTGVSQNPRHKITKRGQNVTFRCDPISEHNRLYWYRQTLGQGPEFLTYFQNEAQLEKSRLLSDRFSAERPKGSFSTLEIQRTEQGDSAMYLCASSLGTGRDQPQHFGDGTRLSIL.

The chain links TRBV2 to TRBJ1-2; no definite D call. V was clipped by 7 bases and J by 6 bases, with 12 bases between them. This CDR3 has 12 amino acids. CDR1 and CDR2 from the germline V gene are SNHLY and FYNNEI. The CDR3: CASIATGDGYTF. CDR3 in DNA: TGTGCCAGCATCGCGACCGGGGATGGCTACACCTTC. The variable domain in full, completed from reference TRBV2 and TRBJ1-2, reads EPEVTQTPSHQVTQMGQEVILRCVPISNHLYFYWYRQILGQKVEFLVSFYNNEISEKSEIFDDQFSVERPDGSNFTLKIRSTKLEDSAMYFCASIATGDGYTFGSGTRLTVV.

This clonotype turned up a few times. The chain employs TRBV9 and TRBJ2-2; D remains ambiguous. V dropped 0 bases and J dropped 0 bases, with 6 bases sitting between them. Germline V gene lookup returns CDR1 SGDLS and CDR2 YYNGEE. CDR3 length: 15 amino acids. In DNA form, the CDR3 reads TGTGCCAGCAGCGTAGCTACGGCGAACACCGGGGAGCTGTTTTTT. Translating gives CASSVATANTGELFF.

This clonotype was recorded many times. This chain uses TRBV7-3 with TRBJ1-5, with TRBD1 identical over 7 bases. Germline-derived CDR1 and CDR2 are SGHTA and FQGTGA. Germline trimming cut 8 bases from V and 0 bases from J; bases unmatched to any gene: 10. The CDR3 has 16 residues. The CDR3 sequence: CASQGGMPYSNQPQHF. In DNA, the CDR3 is TGTGCCAGCCAAGGGGGCATGCCATATAGCAATCAGCCCCAGCATTTT.

This rearrangement joins TRBV14 to TRBJ1-2, with D perhaps TRBD1 (5 bases). Per germline, CDR1 SGHDN and CDR2 FVKESK. V was cut by 2 bases and J by 3 bases, with 16 bases left in between. This CDR3 comprises 16 residues. The CDR3 nucleotides read TGTGCCAGCAGCCAACCCTGGGACTTCGGGGACTATGGCTACACCTTC. It specifies CASSQPWDFGDYGYTF. The whole variable domain, filled in from reference TRBV14 and TRBJ1-2, reads EAGVTQFPSHSVIEKGQTVTLRCDPISGHDNLYWYRRVMGKEIKFLLHFVKESKQDESGMPNNRFLAERTGGTYSTLKVQPAELEDSGVYFCASSQPWDFGDYGYTFGSGTRLTVV.

The V and J genes are TRBV20-1 and TRBJ2-7; D ambiguous. The CDR3 extends over 14 amino acids. Germline-derived CDR1 and CDR2 are DFQATT and SNEGSKA (reference sequence). The germline V and J ends were trimmed by 0 bases and 6 bases, with 15 bases remaining between them. CDR3: CSARDRSRRVEQYF. CDR3 sequence (DNA): TGCAGTGCTAGAGACAGGTCCCGACGGGTCGAGCAGTACTTC.

Points on this clonotype: The junction and the germline gene differ at one end; a read error may be behind it. V and J are TRBV6-1 and TRBJ2-1; TRBD1 matches at 9 bases. The CDR3 covers 14 residues. Germline-derived CDR1 and CDR2 are MNHNS and SASEGT. The chain's CDR3 is CASREDRGIGEQFF. CDR3 bases: TGTGCCAGCAGGGAAGACAGGGGGATCGGTGAGCAGTTCTTC.

V and J are TRBV7-9 and TRBJ2-1; weak D call: TRBD2 (5 bases). Trimming pared 3 bases from V and 0 bases from J, leaving 18 bases between. This CDR3 spans 18 amino acids. Per germline, CDR1 SEHNR and CDR2 FQNEAQ (reference sequence). CDR3 DNA: TGTGCCAGCAGCTTTCCCAAGTCGAGGGAGAGCTCCTACAATGAGCAGTTCTTC. Translation gives CASSFPKSRESSYNEQFF.

In this sample, this clonotype turned up many times. The chain joins TRBV7-9 to TRBJ2-6; 9 positions match TRBD1. Per the germline V gene, CDR1 is SEHNR and CDR2 is FQNEAQ (reference sequence). The CDR3 spans 19 residues. V was clipped by 5 bases and J by 0 bases; unmatched bases: 11. CDR3 loop: CASSTDPGTGRSGANVLTF. CDR3 DNA: TGTGCCAGCAGCACCGATCCCGGGACAGGGCGCTCTGGGGCCAACGTCCTGACTTTC. The full variable domain, in which reference TRBV7-9 and TRBJ2-6 provide the parts outside the CDR3, is DTGVSQNPRHKITKRGQNVTFRCDPISEHNRLYWYRQTLGQGPEFLTYFQNEAQLEKSRLLSDRFSAERPKGSFSTLEIQRTEQGDSAMYLCASSTDPGTGRSGANVLTFGAGSRLTVL.

This clonotype has ten or more counts. This chain links TRBV6-2 or TRBV6-3 with TRBJ1-1, with D tentatively TRBD1 (6 bases). V was pared by 5 bases and J by 2 bases, with 15 bases between. Germline V lookup: CDR1 MNHEY, CDR2 SVGEGT. The CDR3 spans 15 residues. CDR3 protein: CASSNREKGNTEAFF. The CDR3 bases are TGTGCCAGCAGTAACAGGGAAAAGGGAAACACTGAAGCTTTCTTT.

This clonotype was found many times. V gene TRBV6-1 combines with J gene TRBJ2-7, with D uncertain. The germline gives CDR1 MNHNS, CDR2 SASEGT. There are 13 residues in the CDR3. Deletions cut 6 bases from V and 2 bases from J, with 11 bases between. CDR3 nucleotides: TGTGCCAGCAGCCCAGAAGTGACCTACGAGCAGTACTTC. As protein: CASSPEVTYEQYF.

This clonotype was seen ten or more times. The chain carries TRBV19 and TRBJ1-5, with D unresolved. Germline V gene sequence: CDR1 LNHDA, CDR2 SQIVND (reference sequence). The V gene lost 1 base and the J gene lost 2 bases, with 9 bases spanning the gap. The CDR3 spans 15 residues. CDR3 sequence: CASSIGAVGNQPQHF. The CDR3, as DNA: TGTGCCAGTAGTATAGGGGCAGTGGGCAATCAGCCCCAGCATTTT.

This clonotype appeared a few times. The chain combines TRBV5-1 with TRBJ1-3; 9 bases map to TRBD1. J lost 1 base, V lost 4 bases, and 3 bases had no gene match. The germline gives CDR1 SGHRS, CDR2 YFSETQ. This CDR3 is built from 15 residues. The DNA of the CDR3 is TGCGCCAGCAGCGGGGACAGGGATTCTGGAAACACCATATATTTT. This codes for CASSGDRDSGNTIYF. The whole variable domain, remainder taken from reference TRBV5-1 and TRBJ1-3, is KAGVTQTPRYLIKTRGQQVTLSCSPISGHRSVSWYQQTPGQGLQFLFEYFSETQRNKGNFPGRFSGRQFSNSRSEMNVSTLELGDSALYLCASSGDRDSGNTIYFGEGSWLTVV.

This clonotype was counted ten times or more. The chain is built from TRBV7-9 and TRBJ2-2; D unresolved. The germline gives CDR1 SEHNR, CDR2 FQNEAQ (reference sequence). The CDR3 sequence is 15 residues long. Trimming removed 1 base at V and 0 bases at J, with 6 bases between. CDR3 in amino acids: CASSLEGSNTGELFF. The DNA of the CDR3 is TGTGCCAGCAGCTTAGAAGGGTCGAACACCGGGGAGCTGTTTTTT.

The chain uses TRBV11-2 and TRBJ2-1; D is undetermined. Trimming pared 10 bases from V and 6 bases from J, leaving 16 bases between. The CDR3 is 13 residues long. In germline, CDR1 is SGHAT, CDR2 FQNNGV. Written as DNA, the CDR3 is TGTGCCATCATCTTAGCCTCCGTCAATGAGCAGTTCTTC. Amino acids: CAIILASVNEQFF.

This clonotype has ten or more counts. J is TRBJ2-5 and V is TRBV28, with 7 bases identical to TRBD2. This CDR3 has 12 residues. The V gene's germline CDR1 is MDHEN and CDR2 SYDVKM. Unmatched junction bases numbered 6, after V lost 7 bases and J lost 7 bases. CDR3 sequence: CASKRGRGTQYF. CDR3 DNA sequence: TGTGCCAGCAAGCGGGGCCGCGGGACCCAGTACTTC.

CDR3 DNA sequence: TGTGCCAGCAGCCAAGAGGGGATTTCACCCCTCCACTTT. The encoded protein is CASSQEGISPLHF. J is TRBJ1-6 and V is TRBV3-1; no clear D gene. CDR1 is LGHDT, CDR2 YNNKEL, per germline (reference sequence). This CDR3 is built from 13 residues. The V end was cut by 0 bases, the J end by 9 bases, with 6 bases between.

DNA for the CDR3: TGTGCCAGCAGCCCCGACTTGGTTGGGTCTTCACCCCTCCACTTT. Translation gives CASSPDLVGSSPLHF. The rearrangement joins TRBV14 to TRBJ1-6; D is ambiguous. Deletions cut 4 bases from V and 9 bases from J, with 16 bases between. CDR3 length: 15 amino acids. In germline, CDR1 is SGHDN, CDR2 FVKESK.

For this clonotype: Being one base from a much bigger clone, this may be a read error. The chain has TRBV9 and TRBJ2-5; 9 positions agree with TRBD1. CDR1 SGDLS and CDR2 YYNGEE come from the germline V gene. The length of the CDR3 is 15 residues. The CDR3 region has the DNA TGTGCCAGCAGCGAGGGACAGGGTTACCAAGGGACCCAGTACTTC. Encoded protein: CASSEGQGYQGTQYF.